The 14 T cell receptor beta chains reported below all come from one sample, sequenced in a study of T cell repertoires and HLA-DP antigens. Their cognate antigens are unknown. TCRdb's table, derived via immunoSEQ multiplex PCR, lists solely in-frame clones and lacks some. The table records roughly 110,000 clones, 80% to 95% of them present only once. Sequenced material: CD4+ T cells from PBMCs. These receptors were taken from a woman in her late teens or twenties in good health and CMV-seronegative.

The gene calls are TRBV4-1 and TRBJ1-6; 8 positions agree with TRBD1. The CDR3 has 15 residues. Per the germline V gene, CDR1 is MGHRA and CDR2 is YSYEKL. Losses at the gene ends were 1 base for V and 8 bases for J; bases not matched to a gene: 4. CDR3 protein: CASSQADRDYSPLHF. DNA for the CDR3: TGCGCCAGCAGCCAAGCGGACAGGGATTATTCACCCCTCCACTTT.

Comments on this clone: The junction departs from the called germline gene at one end, perhaps through a read error. The chain carries TRBV7-7 and TRBJ2-5, with D perhaps TRBD1 (5 bases). This CDR3 is 17 amino acids long. Germline assignment: CDR1 SSHAT and CDR2 FNYEAQ (reference sequence). The CDR3 region is CASSLGWQGSVQETQYF. The CDR3 coding sequence is TGTGCTAGCAGCTTAGGTTGGCAGGGATCAGTACAAGAGACCCAGTACTTC.

The V and J genes are TRBV28 and TRBJ2-7; D might be TRBD2 (6 bases). V was cut by 10 bases and J by 4 bases, with 14 bases left in between. The CDR3 length is 12 residues. Germline CDR1 MDHEN, CDR2 SYDVKM. The CDR3 DNA reads as TGTGCCACCACCGGGGGTACTTACGAGCAGTACGTC. It yields the protein CATTGGTYEQYV.

This clone was detected a few times. The chain recombines TRBV20-1 with TRBJ2-7; D is unresolved. With 5 bases removed from V and 0 bases from J, the gap between germline ends came to 2 bases. The CDR3 consists of 10 residues. Germline CDR1 DFQATT, CDR2 SNEGSKA (reference sequence). DNA for the CDR3: TGCAGTGCTGACTCCTACGAGCAGTACGTC. Translation gives CSADSYEQYV.

This clone was seen once. The rearrangement joins TRBV7-2 to TRBJ1-4; the match to TRBD1 covers 11 bases. Germline loops: CDR1 SGHTA, CDR2 FQGNSA. The CDR3 spans 15 residues. Trimming cost V 3 bases and J 7 bases; bases outside gene matches: 4. Here the CDR3 reads CASSLGQGDREKLFF. In nucleotides, the CDR3 is TGTGCCAGCAGCTTGGGACAGGGGGATCGTGAAAAACTGTTTTTT.

The chain is built from TRBV7-3 and TRBJ2-1, with D hard to call. Germline CDR1 is SGHTA and CDR2 is FQGTGA. This CDR3 region has 13 residues. Trimming cost V 1 base and J 3 bases, with 4 bases left between them. CDR3 protein: CASSLNFYNEQFF. Written as DNA, the CDR3 is TGTGCCAGCAGCTTAAACTTCTACAATGAGCAGTTCTTC.

This clone was picked up one time. As DNA, the CDR3 is TGTGCCAGCAGCCAAGATCTAACAGGGTGGACCGGGGAGCTGTTTTTT. Amino acids: CASSQDLTGWTGELFF. The chain couples TRBV4-2 to TRBJ2-2, with TRBD1 as a possible D gene (6 bases). This CDR3 spans 16 amino acids. Germline V CDR1 and CDR2: LGHNA, YNFKEQ. V dropped 0 bases and J dropped 5 bases, with 13 bases sitting between them.

The chain recombines TRBV7-9 with TRBJ2-3, with TRBD2 as a possible D gene (5 bases). CDR1 is SEHNR and CDR2 is FQNEAQ in the germline V gene (reference sequence). This CDR3 contains 16 residues. Trimming shortened V by 1 base and J by 6 bases, and 17 bases separated the two germline ends. Here the CDR3 DNA reads TGTGCCAGCAGCTTAGGGTCGGCCCCCTCGGGGGATACGCAGTATTTT. It specifies CASSLGSAPSGDTQYF.

This clone was observed once. The chain joins TRBV2 to TRBJ2-6, with D tentatively TRBD1 (6 bases). The CDR3 consists of 16 residues. V shed 5 bases and J shed 1 base, with 12 bases lying between them. Germline V gene data show CDR1 as SNHLY and CDR2 as FYNNEI. For the CDR3, the DNA is TGTGCCAGCAGTACGGACAGCCTTTCTGGGGCCAACGTCCTGACTTTC. Its protein product is CASSTDSLSGANVLTF.

This sequence joins TRBV4-2 and TRBJ2-5; 10 bases match TRBD2. In germline, CDR1 is LGHNA, CDR2 YNFKEQ. The junction had 4 bases not matched to a gene; V was cut back by 1 base and J by 8 bases. This CDR3 has 14 residues. The CDR3 DNA is TGTGCCAGCAGCCAAGGTAGACTAGCGGGCACCCAGTACTTC. This encodes CASSQGRLAGTQYF.

CDR3 residues: CASTSTYQETQYF. CDR3 sequence (DNA): TGTGCCAGCACTTCTACGTACCAAGAGACCCAGTACTTC. This chain connects TRBV18 to TRBJ2-5; the D is unclear. V lost 8 bases to trimming and J lost 0 bases, with 10 bases between them. The CDR3 length is 13 residues. The V gene's germline CDR1 is KGHSH and CDR2 LQKENI.

This chain connects TRBV7-6 to TRBJ1-2, with D unclear. The germline CDR1 and CDR2 sequences are SGHVS and FNYEAQ. V shed 4 bases and J shed 3 bases, with 21 bases lying between them. The CDR3 totals 17 residues. The CDR3 is CASSSDFGRARDYGYTF. CDR3 in DNA: TGTGCCAGCAGCTCCGATTTTGGGAGAGCGAGGGACTATGGCTACACCTTC.

This rearrangement joins TRBV14 to TRBJ1-2; D unresolved. Trimming removed 1 base at V and 4 bases at J, with 10 bases between. Germline CDR1 reads SGHDN; CDR2 reads FVKESK. The CDR3 loop spans 14 amino acids. CDR3 residues: CASSQGVVSYGYTF. CDR3 in DNA: TGTGCCAGCAGCCAAGGTGTAGTGAGCTATGGCTACACCTTC.

The rearrangement links TRBV5-1 to TRBJ1-2, with D unresolved. This CDR3 contains 12 residues. V was clipped by 5 bases and J by 4 bases, with 9 bases between them. The V gene's germline CDR1 is SGHRS and CDR2 YFSETQ. The CDR3: CASRDGLYGYTF. In DNA form, the CDR3 reads TGCGCCAGCAGGGACGGGCTCTATGGCTACACCTTC. Full variable domain (rest looked up from reference TRBV5-1 and TRBJ1-2): KAGVTQTPRYLIKTRGQQVTLSCSPISGHRSVSWYQQTPGQGLQFLFEYFSETQRNKGNFPGRFSGRQFSNSRSEMNVSTLELGDSALYLCASRDGLYGYTFGSGTRLTVV.